This T cell receptor beta chain comes out of a study of shared clonotypes between healthy human individuals. Study-level findings and limits: Generation probabilities of non-shared clonotypes were lower (relative to those shared by all four donors).

Naive CD8 cells, CD45RO-negative and positively selected for CCR7, excluded terminally differentiated effector memory CD45RA+ cells. Running of the assay took place at deep level. Sequencing was performed with immunoSEQ multiplex PCR; in TCRdb, only in-frame clones are kept and a portion is missing. This table holds millions of clones, about 95% found once. As for this clone: The antigen is unknown.

This receptor was taken from a man between 18 and 29 years old in good health. The sample consisted of naive CD8+ T cells sorted from blood.

This CDR3 reads CASSPGQYMNTEAFF. The CDR3 DNA reads as TGTGCCAGCAGCCCTGGACAGTACATGAACACTGAAGCTTTCTTT. The chain uses TRBV5-6 and TRBJ1-1; perhaps TRBD1 as D (6 bases). This CDR3 contains 15 residues. Germline V CDR1 and CDR2: SGHDT, YYEEEE. The germline V and J ends were trimmed by 4 bases and 0 bases, with 13 bases remaining between them.